The 26 T cell receptor beta chains below were found in one sample sequenced in a study of shared clonotypes between healthy human individuals. TCRdb keeps only in-frame clones here, not all; method: immunoSEQ multiplex PCR. This table holds some 480,000 clones, around three quarters found once. The sequenced sample consisted of PBMCs. These receptors originate from a middle-aged woman in good health. Some clones in this sample may be carry-over from other donors' samples.

This clone was observed once. The V and J genes are TRBV18 and TRBJ2-1; D gene ambiguous. Germline V gene lookup returns CDR1 KGHSH and CDR2 LQKENI. The V end was cut by 6 bases, the J end by 1 base, with 16 bases between. This CDR3 is 16 amino acids long. Written as DNA, the CDR3 is TGTGCCAGCTCCCTTACGCGACCCCCGTCCTACAATGAGCAGTTCTTC. It encodes CASSLTRPPSYNEQFF. Supplemented by reference TRBV18 and TRBJ2-1, the full variable domain reads NAGVMQNPRHLVRRRGQEARLRCSPMKGHSHVYWYRQLPEEGLKFMVYLQKENIIDESGMPKERFSAEFPKEGPSILRIQQVVRGDSAAYFCASSLTRPPSYNEQFFGPGTRLTVL.

J is TRBJ2-3 and V is TRBV5-1, with 9 bases matching TRBD1. Germline CDR1 is SGHRS and CDR2 is YFSETQ. This CDR3 has 14 residues. J was trimmed by 6 bases and V by 4 bases; bases with no gene match: 6. Here the CDR3 DNA reads TGCGCCAGCAGCAAAGGACAGGGGATGGATACGCAGTATTTT. This encodes CASSKGQGMDTQYF.

The chain is built from TRBV18 and TRBJ2-1; TRBD1 agrees at 9 bases. After removal of 4 bases from V and 8 bases from J, the junction contained 6 bases not matched to a gene. This CDR3 contains 14 residues. CDR1 KGHSH and CDR2 LQKENI come from the germline V gene. The CDR3 loop is CASSQSGQGDEQFF. The CDR3 nucleotides are TGTGCCAGCTCACAATCGGGACAGGGCGATGAGCAGTTCTTC.

The chain couples TRBV19 to TRBJ2-2, with a weak D call TRBD2 (5 bases). Trimming removed 4 bases from V and 6 bases from J, with 9 bases in between. The CDR3 contains 13 residues. Germline CDR1 LNHDA, CDR2 SQIVND (reference sequence). The CDR3 DNA reads TGTGCCAGTAGTACTAGCTTTGCCGGGGAGCTGTTTTTT. The encoded protein is CASSTSFAGELFF.

This chain uses TRBV9 with TRBJ1-2, with 10 bases matching TRBD1. The CDR3 runs to 16 residues. Trimming cost V 4 bases and J 0 bases; bases outside gene matches: 6. Germline V gene sequence: CDR1 SGDLS, CDR2 YYNGEE. The CDR3 reads CASSPTGGPPNYGYTF. The DNA for the CDR3 is TGTGCCAGCAGCCCGACAGGGGGCCCACCTAACTATGGCTACACCTTC.

The chain links TRBV6-5 to TRBJ1-5; the D is unclear. The CDR3 consists of 13 residues. Germline assignment: CDR1 MNHEY and CDR2 SVGAGI. Trimming stripped 0 bases from V and 7 bases from J, with 7 bases between. The CDR3, as DNA: TGTGCCAGCAGTTACTCCAGGTACCAGCCCCAGCATTTT. As protein: CASSYSRYQPQHF.

In this sample, this clone turned up many times. This CDR3 is CASSLYGTYEQYF. CDR3 coding DNA: TGCGCCAGCAGCTTGTATGGAACCTACGAGCAGTACTTC. The gene calls are TRBV5-1 and TRBJ2-7; D is uncertain. The CDR3 loop spans 13 amino acids. V lost 1 base and J lost 2, with 7 bases in between. Germline assignment: CDR1 SGHRS and CDR2 YFSETQ.

J is TRBJ1-5 and V is TRBV6-6, with a tentative D call TRBD1 (6 bases). The CDR3 has 15 amino acids. V was trimmed by 8 bases and J by 0 bases, leaving 14 bases between them. The germline gives CDR1 MNHNY, CDR2 SVGAGI (reference sequence). CDR3 sequence (DNA): TGTGCCAGCGGGCTTACAGGGTTTAGCAATCAGCCCCAGCATTTT. Translation gives CASGLTGFSNQPQHF.

This chain joins TRBV14 and TRBJ1-5, with D hard to call. V lost 0 bases to trimming and J lost 6 bases, with 6 bases between them. Per the germline V gene, CDR1 is SGHDN and CDR2 is FVKESK. CDR3 length: 13 amino acids. The chain's CDR3 is CASSQDLGQPQHF. CDR3 sequence (DNA): TGTGCCAGCAGCCAAGATCTGGGTCAGCCCCAGCATTTT.

The rearrangement uses TRBV27 and TRBJ2-6; D gene unclear. Trimming took off 2 bases at V and 0 bases at J, with 8 bases between the two ends. CDR1 is MNHEY and CDR2 is SMNVEV in the germline V gene (reference sequence). This CDR3 is 16 amino acids long. The CDR3 protein is CASSLVASSGANVLTF. The DNA of the CDR3 is TGTGCCAGCAGTTTAGTCGCTAGCTCTGGGGCCAACGTCCTGACTTTC.

This clone was seen a few times. This sequence joins TRBV2 and TRBJ2-2; D is perhaps TRBD1 (5 bases). Trimming cost V 5 bases and J 6 bases, with 10 bases left between them. Germline-derived CDR1 and CDR2 are SNHLY and FYNNEI. This CDR3 comprises 13 residues. The CDR3 sequence is CASSPDRSGELFF. The CDR3 DNA reads as TGTGCCAGCAGTCCAGACAGATCCGGGGAGCTGTTTTTT.

The rearrangement uses TRBV28 and TRBJ1-2; maybe TRBD1 (6 bases). V shed 2 bases and J shed 3 bases, with 13 bases lying between them. Germline CDR1 is MDHEN and CDR2 is SYDVKM. The CDR3 is 15 residues long. For the CDR3, the DNA is TGTGCCAGCAGTTTAACGACAGGACCTTACTATGGCTACACCTTC. Protein: CASSLTTGPYYGYTF.

Concerning this clone: Other DNA sequences of this sample code for an identical CDR3. The chain couples TRBV18 to TRBJ1-1, with TRBD1 identical over 9 bases. Germline V CDR1 and CDR2: KGHSH, LQKENI. The CDR3 is 13 residues long. Trimming removed 6 bases from V and 4 bases from J; junction bases left unmatched: 3. CDR3 protein: CASSPGQGTEAFF. CDR3 DNA sequence: TGTGCCAGCTCCCCGGGACAGGGCACTGAAGCTTTCTTT.

The V and J genes are TRBV30 and TRBJ2-7; 11 positions agree with TRBD2. The CDR3 runs to 14 residues. Germline CDR1 and CDR2: GTSNPN and SVGIG (reference sequence). Trimming cost V 0 bases and J 7 bases; bases outside gene matches: 5. The DNA for the CDR3 is TGTGCCTGGAGTGTACTAGCGGGAGTTGTTGAGCAGTACTTC. Its protein product is CAWSVLAGVVEQYF.

A few counts support this clone. This sequence joins TRBV2 and TRBJ2-7; 13 nucleotides align to TRBD2. Germline CDR1 and CDR2: SNHLY and FYNNEI. V shed 6 bases, J shed 6 bases, and the junction held 8 bases outside the gene matches. The CDR3 extends over 15 amino acids. The CDR3 coding sequence is TGTGCCAGCAGAAAAGGACTAGCGGGAGTCGTCGAGCAGTACTTC. It translates to CASRKGLAGVVEQYF.

The chain links TRBV30 to TRBJ2-5, with D hard to call. Matching the DNA end better, TRBJ2-7 makes the J call doubtful. The CDR3 runs to 14 residues. Germline V gives CDR1 GTSNPN, CDR2 SVGIG (reference sequence). The CDR3 DNA reads TGTGCCTGGAGTGTTGGTCCGACATCCTACGAGCAGTACTTC. This encodes CAWSVGPTSYEQYF.

The chain combines TRBV6-1 with TRBJ2-1; tentatively, D is TRBD2 (6 bases). Germline CDR1 MNHNS, CDR2 SASEGT. The V end was cut by 7 bases, the J end by 6 bases, with 10 bases between. This CDR3 has 12 amino acids. The CDR3 region is CASKGGSNEQFF. CDR3 nucleotides: TGTGCCAGCAAGGGAGGCTCCAATGAGCAGTTCTTC.

This clone was detected once. J is TRBJ2-1 and V is TRBV5-1; TRBD2 matches 9 bases. CDR1 is SGHRS and CDR2 is YFSETQ in the germline V gene. V was pared by 4 bases and J by 5 bases, with 10 bases of the junction left unmatched. The CDR3 contains 16 residues. The CDR3 spells CASSQWAGGPNNEQFF. CDR3 bases: TGCGCCAGCAGCCAGTGGGCGGGAGGGCCGAACAATGAGCAGTTCTTC.

The chain uses TRBV9 and TRBJ2-1; TRBD2 aligns across 8 bases. The CDR3 runs to 15 residues. In germline, CDR1 is SGDLS, CDR2 YYNGEE. The J segment lost 10 bases and the V segment lost 3 bases, leaving 12 bases of the junction unmatched. The DNA of the CDR3 is TGTGCCAGCAGCGCCCGGACTAGCAGGTTGGGCGAGCAGTTCTTC. Translation: CASSARTSRLGEQFF.

The gene calls are TRBV6-5 and TRBJ1-5; 11 bases are shared with TRBD1. Germline V gene data show CDR1 as MNHEY and CDR2 as SVGAGI. The CDR3 has 13 residues. After removal of 6 bases from V and 6 bases from J, the junction contained 1 base not matched to a gene. The CDR3 DNA reads TGTGCCAGCAGGGGACAGGGGGGTCAGCCCCAGCATTTT. This codes for CASRGQGGQPQHF.

The chain joins TRBV7-9 to TRBJ2-7, with D perhaps matching TRBD1 (6 bases). Germline V gene lookup returns CDR1 SEHNR and CDR2 FQNEAQ (reference sequence). The CDR3 extends over 13 amino acids. The V end lost 2 bases, the J end lost 3 bases, and 8 bases lay between the germline ends. The CDR3 is CASSLSGVYEQYF. CDR3 nucleotides: TGTGCCAGCAGCTTATCAGGGGTCTACGAGCAGTACTTC.

This chain connects TRBV7-9 to TRBJ2-7; D possibly corresponds to TRBD2 (7 bases). Trimming removed 5 bases at V and 3 bases at J, with 17 bases between. The CDR3 runs 15 residues. Germline assignment: CDR1 SEHNR and CDR2 FQNEAQ (reference sequence). The CDR3 DNA reads TGTGCCAGCAGCGCTCAGGGGACTAAAAGCTACGAGCAGTACTTC. Protein: CASSAQGTKSYEQYF.

This clone has just a few counts. Distinct nucleotide sequences in the sample also encode this CDR3. CDR3 amino acids: CASSLLAGGEQYF. CDR3 DNA: TGTGCCAGCAGTTTACTAGCGGGAGGCGAGCAGTACTTC. The rearrangement links TRBV28 to TRBJ2-7; 11 nucleotides match TRBD2. The CDR3 length is 13 residues. Per germline, CDR1 MDHEN and CDR2 SYDVKM. Losses at the gene ends were 2 bases for V and 6 bases for J; bases not matched to a gene: 0.

V gene TRBV27 combines with J gene TRBJ2-7, with 8 bases fitting TRBD2. Trimming at V came to 6 bases and at J to 3 bases, leaving 7 bases not matched to a gene. Germline CDR1 is MNHEY and CDR2 is SMNVEV (reference sequence). This CDR3 has 14 amino acids. The CDR3 sequence: CASRGLGTSYEQYF. CDR3 in DNA: TGTGCCAGCAGGGGACTAGGGACTAGCTACGAGCAGTACTTC.

The chain combines TRBV6-5 with TRBJ1-1; weak D call: TRBD1 (5 bases). Germline-derived CDR1 and CDR2 are MNHEY and SVGAGI. The CDR3 has 13 residues. Trimming stripped 5 bases from V and 6 bases from J, with 13 bases between. The CDR3 spells CASSPQGLSEAFF. CDR3 bases: TGTGCCAGCAGTCCGCAGGGTCTGTCTGAAGCTTTCTTT.

The chain carries TRBV4-3 and TRBJ2-7; possibly TRBD2 for D (5 bases). Looked up from germline, CDR1 is LGHNA and CDR2 is YSLEER. CDR3 length: 15 amino acids. Trimming cost V 0 bases and J 3 bases, with 12 bases left between them. CDR3 protein: CASSQERGSIYEQYF. CDR3 nucleotides: TGCGCCAGCAGCCAAGAACGGGGTAGTATCTACGAGCAGTACTTC.